The 8 T cell receptor beta chains listed next were all sequenced from one sample in a study of cytomegalovirus exposure and HLA in healthy donors. The PCR used 60 Vbeta and 13 Jbeta primers. Measured with immunoSEQ multiplex PCR; TCRdb has only the in-frame clones, and not every one. This table holds 150,000 to 200,000 clones, around 68% found once. The material sequenced was PBMCs. The receptors derive from a man aged 50 to 59 in good health and CMV-seronegative.

This clone was observed once. V is TRBV7-9 and J is TRBJ2-3; 8 nucleotides match TRBD1. CDR3 length: 17 residues. The J segment lost 6 bases and the V segment lost 2 bases, leaving 13 bases of the junction unmatched. CDR1 SEHNR and CDR2 FQNEAQ come from the germline V gene (reference sequence). The DNA of the CDR3 is TGTGCCAGCAGCTTAAGAGACAGGGGAGTGGAGGGGGATACGCAGTATTTT. Translated: CASSLRDRGVEGDTQYF. Looking up the rest from reference TRBV7-9 and TRBJ2-3 gives the full variable domain: DTGVSQNPRHKITKRGQNVTFRCDPISEHNRLYWYRQTLGQGPEFLTYFQNEAQLEKSRLLSDRFSAERPKGSFSTLEIQRTEQGDSAMYLCASSLRDRGVEGDTQYFGPGTRLTVL.

This rearrangement joins TRBV19 to TRBJ2-3, with D hard to call. There are 12 residues in the CDR3. V was cut by 4 bases and J by 4 bases, with 6 bases left in between. Germline CDR1 is LNHDA and CDR2 is SQIVND (reference sequence). CDR3 protein: CASSRLSDTQYF. The CDR3 DNA sequence: TGTGCCAGTAGTAGACTTTCAGATACGCAGTATTTT.

This clone was found once. The chain couples TRBV28 to TRBJ2-4; D is perhaps TRBD2 (7 bases). The CDR3 is 17 residues long. V shed 3 bases and J shed 0 bases, with 15 bases lying between them. Germline CDR1 is MDHEN and CDR2 is SYDVKM. In nucleotides, the CDR3 is TGTGCCAGCAGTTTTTGGGGGGGCCCCTCAGCCAAAAACATTCAGTACTTC. Translating gives CASSFWGGPSAKNIQYF.

The chain links TRBV11-2 to TRBJ1-6; TRBD1 aligns across 10 bases. Trimming took 5 bases from V and 4 from J; bases not matched to a gene: 8. This CDR3 region has 17 residues. CDR1 is SGHAT and CDR2 is FQNNGV in the germline V gene. CDR3 DNA: TGTGCCAGCAGCCCCATAGACAGGGGGCCGTATAATTCACCCCTCCACTTT. This gives the protein CASSPIDRGPYNSPLHF. The complete variable domain, with remaining parts taken from reference TRBV11-2 and TRBJ1-6, reads EAGVAQSPRYKIIEKRQSVAFWCNPISGHATLYWYQQILGQGPKLLIQFQNNGVVDDSQLPKDRFSAERLKGVDSTLKIQPAKLEDSAVYLCASSPIDRGPYNSPLHFGNGTRLTVT.

This clone was observed a few times. The chain joins TRBV28 to TRBJ2-3, with a possible D match to TRBD1 (6 bases). This CDR3 contains 14 residues. V dropped 5 bases and J dropped 2 bases, with 11 bases sitting between them. CDR1 is MDHEN and CDR2 is SYDVKM in the germline V gene. The CDR3: CASSRTGLTDTQYF. The CDR3 DNA is TGTGCCAGCAGTAGAACAGGGCTCACAGATACGCAGTATTTT.

The gene calls are TRBV19 and TRBJ1-5; TRBD1 matches at 7 bases. Trimming took 3 bases from V and 1 from J; bases not matched to a gene: 9. Germline assignment: CDR1 LNHDA and CDR2 SQIVND (reference sequence). CDR3 length equals 17 residues. The CDR3 sequence is CASSILGTVESNQPQHF. CDR3 sequence (DNA): TGTGCCAGTAGTATTTTGGGGACAGTGGAAAGCAATCAGCCCCAGCATTTT.

The chain links TRBV6-1 to TRBJ1-5; TRBD1 is a possible D gene (5 bases). The germline gives CDR1 MNHNS, CDR2 SASEGT. The CDR3 covers 16 residues. Trimming took off 3 bases at V and 2 bases at J, with 14 bases between the two ends. The CDR3 nucleotides read TGTGCCAGCAGTGAGGGGGGGGTGAGTGGCAATCAGCCCCAGCATTTT. Protein sequence: CASSEGGVSGNQPQHF.

This clone was recorded a few times. This chain joins TRBV5-6 and TRBJ1-3, with a weak D call TRBD1 (6 bases). CDR1 and CDR2 from the germline V gene are SGHDT and YYEEEE. Trimming shortened V by 0 bases and J by 0 bases, and 10 bases separated the two germline ends. The CDR3 spans 16 residues. The CDR3 spells CASSLGTGSSGNTIYF. DNA for the CDR3: TGTGCCAGCAGCTTGGGTACAGGGAGCTCTGGAAACACCATATATTTT.